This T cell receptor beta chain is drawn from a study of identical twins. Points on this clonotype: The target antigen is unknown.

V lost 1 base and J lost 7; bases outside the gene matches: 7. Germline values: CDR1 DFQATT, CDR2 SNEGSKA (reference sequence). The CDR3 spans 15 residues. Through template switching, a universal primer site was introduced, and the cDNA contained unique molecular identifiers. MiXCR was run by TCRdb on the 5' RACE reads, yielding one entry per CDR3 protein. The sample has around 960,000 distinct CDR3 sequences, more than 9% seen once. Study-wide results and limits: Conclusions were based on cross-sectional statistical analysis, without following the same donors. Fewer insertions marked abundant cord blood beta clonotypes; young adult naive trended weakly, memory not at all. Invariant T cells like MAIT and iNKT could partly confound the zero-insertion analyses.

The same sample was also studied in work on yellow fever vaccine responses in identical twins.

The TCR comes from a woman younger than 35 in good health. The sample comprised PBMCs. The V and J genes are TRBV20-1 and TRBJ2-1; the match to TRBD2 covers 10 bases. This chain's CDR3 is CSARAASGSWNEQFF. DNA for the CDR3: TGCAGTGCTAGAGCCGCTAGCGGGAGCTGGAATGAGCAGTTCTTC.